This is a list of T cell receptor beta chains from one sample in a study of blood T cell repertoires in COVID-19. The protocol was immunoSEQ multiplex PCR, while the TCRdb copy is restricted to in-frame clones and leaves out a portion. This table holds some 260,000 clones, about 81% found once. Source material: PBMCs or T cells enriched from blood (not recorded which). The receptors were sampled from a man younger than 45 with acute COVID-19. Each CDR3 is given with its conserved first and last residue. A D gene is named only where the DNA matches it firmly. Size values are once, few and many counts, or a class for expanded clones, and some rows have none.

clone_size | d_call | j_call | v_call | cdr3_aa | cdr3_nt
. | . | TRBJ2-6 | TRBV7-2 | CASSYPGRELSGANVLTF | TGTGCCAGCAGCTACCCGGGGCGGGAACTCTCTGGGGCCAACGTCCTGACTTTC
medium-sized | . | TRBJ2-2 | TRBV3-1/TRBV3-2 | CASSQGGPTTNTGELFF | TGTGCCAGCAGCCAAGGGGGGCCGACAACGAACACCGGGGAGCTGTTTTTT
. | TRBD1 | TRBJ2-5 | TRBV29-1 | CSVVALQGAKAETQYF | TGCAGCGTTGTTGCCCTCCAGGGGGCCAAGGCGGAGACCCAGTACTTC
. | TRBD2 | TRBJ2-2 | TRBV28 | CASSRSGGLPGELFF | TGTGCCAGCAGTCGTTCGGGGGGGCTTCCCGGGGAGCTGTTTTTT
. | TRBD2 | TRBJ2-1 | TRBV24-1 | CATRSGTSGYNEQFF | TGTGCCACCAGAAGCGGGACTTCGGGCTACAATGAGCAGTTCTTC
once | . | TRBJ1-3 | TRBV5-1 | CASSWDGSSGNTIYF | TGCGCCAGCAGCTGGGACGGGAGCTCTGGAAACACCATATATTTT
. | . | TRBJ1-5 | TRBV19 | CAIQGWGQPQHF | TGTGCCATACAGGGTTGGGGCCAGCCCCAGCATTTT
. | TRBD2 | TRBJ2-3 | TRBV7-6 | CASSLGTSFPDTQYF | TGTGCCAGCAGCTTAGGGACTAGCTTCCCAGATACGCAGTATTTT
once | . | TRBJ1-4 | TRBV18 | CASHRDISEKLFF | TGTGCCAGCCACCGGGACATATCTGAAAAACTGTTTTTT
once | TRBD2 | TRBJ2-2 | TRBV28 | CASRTSGAGTGELFF | TGTGCCAGCAGGACTAGCGGGGCGGGCACCGGGGAGCTGTTTTTT
. | . | TRBJ1-1 | TRBV14 | CASSRQGNEAFF | TGTGCCAGCAGCCGGCAGGGGAATGAAGCTTTCTTT
. | TRBD2 | TRBJ2-1 | TRBV9 | CASSVEAGGYYEQFF | TGTGCCAGCAGCGTAGAAGCGGGAGGGTACTATGAGCAGTTCTTC
. | TRBD1 | TRBJ1-5 | TRBV30 | CALRDRDQPQHF | TGTGCCTTACGGGACAGGGATCAGCCCCAGCATTTT
. | . | TRBJ2-3 | TRBV7-2 | CASRAGTDTQYF | TGTGCCAGCAGAGCCGGCACAGATACGCAGTATTTT
. | . | TRBJ2-1 | TRBV7-2 | CASTLEPTYNEQFF | TGTGCCAGCACCCTCGAGCCCACCTACAATGAGCAGTTCTTC
. | TRBD2 | TRBJ2-2 | TRBV28 | CASSFGGSTGELFF | TGTGCCAGCAGTTTCGGGGGGAGCACCGGGGAGCTGTTTTTT
. | TRBD1 | TRBJ1-5 | TRBV12-3/TRBV12-4 | CASRRGQGRLHF | TGTGCCAGCAGGCGAGGACAGGGTCGCCTGCATTTT
. | TRBD1 | TRBJ1-2 | TRBV6-5 | CASSYRGTGLYYGYTF | TGTGCCAGCAGTTATAGGGGGACAGGGCTCTACTATGGCTACACCTTC
once | TRBD1 | TRBJ2-3 | TRBV7-9 | CASSFFQGARDTQYF | TGTGCCAGCAGCTTTTTCCAGGGGGCGCGCGATACGCAGTATTTT
. | TRBD1 | TRBJ1-1 | TRBV15 | CATSRVSGGRTEAFF | TGTGCCACCAGCAGAGTTTCAGGGGGAAGGACTGAAGCTTTCTTT
. | TRBD1 | TRBJ1-2 | TRBV30 | CAWSSAGTGEYGYTF | TGTGCCTGGAGTTCTGCTGGGACAGGAGAATATGGCTACACCTTC
. | . | TRBJ1-1 | TRBV19 | CASCTRGTEAFF | TGTGCCAGCTGCACCCGGGGAACTGAAGCTTTCTTT
once | TRBD1 | TRBJ2-5 | TRBV6-2/TRBV6-3 | CASSYSPMLGQGGWTQYF | TGTGCCAGCAGTTACTCCCCCATGTTGGGACAGGGAGGATGGACCCAGTACTTC
. | . | TRBJ1-6 | TRBV19 | CASSIGQGNSPLHF | TGTGCCAGTAGTATAGGTCAGGGGAATTCACCCCTCCACTTT
. | . | TRBJ1-2 | TRBV19 | CASTGGNGYTF | TGTGCCAGTACCGGGGGAAATGGCTACACCTTC
. | . | TRBJ1-5 | TRBV19 | CASSGGQGVQPQHF | TGTGCCAGTAGCGGGGGGCAGGGTGTCCAGCCCCAGCATTTT
. | TRBD2 | TRBJ2-3 | TRBV4-2 | CASSPGTSGSPDTQYF | TGTGCCAGCAGCCCCGGGACTAGCGGGAGCCCAGATACGCAGTATTTT
. | TRBD2 | TRBJ2-1 | TRBV6-4 | CASSEFAGTSSYNEQFF | TGTGCCAGCAGTGAGTTTGCCGGGACTAGCTCCTACAATGAGCAGTTCTTC
. | TRBD1 | TRBJ2-1 | TRBV7-6 | CASSLEGDRGGEEQFF | TGTGCCAGCAGCTTAGAGGGGGACAGGGGGGGGGAGGAGCAGTTCTTC